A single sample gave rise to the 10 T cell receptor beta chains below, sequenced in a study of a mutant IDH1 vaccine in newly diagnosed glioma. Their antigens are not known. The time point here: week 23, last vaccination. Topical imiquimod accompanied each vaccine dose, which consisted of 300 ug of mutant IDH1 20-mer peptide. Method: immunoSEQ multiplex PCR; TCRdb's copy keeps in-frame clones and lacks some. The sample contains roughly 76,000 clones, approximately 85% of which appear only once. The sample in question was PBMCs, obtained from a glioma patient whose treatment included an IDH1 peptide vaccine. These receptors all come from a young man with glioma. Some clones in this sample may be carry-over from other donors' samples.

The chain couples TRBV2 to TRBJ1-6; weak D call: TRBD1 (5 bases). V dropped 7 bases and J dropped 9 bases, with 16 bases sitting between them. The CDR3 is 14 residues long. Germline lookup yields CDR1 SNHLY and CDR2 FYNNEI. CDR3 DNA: TGTGCCAGCAATCAGGGAGGGGATCCTTCACCCCTCCACTTT. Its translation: CASNQGGDPSPLHF.

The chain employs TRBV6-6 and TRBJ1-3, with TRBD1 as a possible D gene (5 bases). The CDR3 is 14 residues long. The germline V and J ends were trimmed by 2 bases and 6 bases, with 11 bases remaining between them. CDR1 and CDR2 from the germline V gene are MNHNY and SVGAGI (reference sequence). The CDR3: CASSYGRAPNTIYF. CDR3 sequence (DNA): TGTGCCAGCAGTTACGGCAGGGCGCCAAACACCATATATTTT.

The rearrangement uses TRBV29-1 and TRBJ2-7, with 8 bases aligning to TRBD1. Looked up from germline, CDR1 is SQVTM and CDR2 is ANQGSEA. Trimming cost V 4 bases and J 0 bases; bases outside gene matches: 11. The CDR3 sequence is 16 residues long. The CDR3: CSVVLRRTGNSYEQYF. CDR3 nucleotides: TGCAGCGTTGTTTTGCGGCGGACAGGGAACTCCTACGAGCAGTACTTC.

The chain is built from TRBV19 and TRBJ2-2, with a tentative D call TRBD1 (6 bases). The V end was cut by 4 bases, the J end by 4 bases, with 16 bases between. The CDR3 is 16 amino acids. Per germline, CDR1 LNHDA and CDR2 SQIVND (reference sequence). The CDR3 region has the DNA TGTGCCAGTAGTACCTACAGGGTTGATAGCACCGGGGAGCTGTTTTTT. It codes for CASSTYRVDSTGELFF.

The CDR3 DNA is TGTGCCAGCACTAGGACTAGCGGCTACAATGAGCAGTTCTTC. It is translated as CASTRTSGYNEQFF. This chain joins TRBV6-1 and TRBJ2-1, with 10 bases fitting TRBD2. CDR3 length: 14 residues. The V and J ends lost 7 bases and 3 bases, in that order; junction bases with no gene match: 3. Germline V lookup: CDR1 MNHNS, CDR2 SASEGT.

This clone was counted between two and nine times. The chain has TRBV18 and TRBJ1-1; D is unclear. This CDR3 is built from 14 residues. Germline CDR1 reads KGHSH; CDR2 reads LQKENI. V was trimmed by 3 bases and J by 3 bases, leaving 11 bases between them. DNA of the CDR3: TGTGCCAGCTCACCTACGGACCGAGACACTGAAGCTTTCTTT. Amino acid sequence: CASSPTDRDTEAFF. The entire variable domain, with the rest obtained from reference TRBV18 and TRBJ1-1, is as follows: NAGVMQNPRHLVRRRGQEARLRCSPMKGHSHVYWYRQLPEEGLKFMVYLQKENIIDESGMPKERFSAEFPKEGPSILRIQQVVRGDSAAYFCASSPTDRDTEAFFGQGTRLTVV.

In nucleotides, the CDR3 is TGTGCCAGCAGTTTAGGGGGCCGCTATGGCTACACCTTC. Encoded protein: CASSLGGRYGYTF. The rearrangement uses TRBV27 and TRBJ1-2; a possible D gene is TRBD1 (6 bases). Germline V lookup: CDR1 MNHEY, CDR2 SMNVEV (reference sequence). This CDR3 spans 13 amino acids. Trimming left V 2 bases short and J 4 bases short, with 8 bases between.

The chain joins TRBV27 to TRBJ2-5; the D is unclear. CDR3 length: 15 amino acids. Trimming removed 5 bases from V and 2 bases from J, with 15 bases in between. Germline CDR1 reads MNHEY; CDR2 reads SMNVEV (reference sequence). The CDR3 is CASSPLRRAQETQYF. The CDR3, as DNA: TGTGCCAGCAGTCCACTCCGGAGAGCACAAGAGACCCAGTACTTC.

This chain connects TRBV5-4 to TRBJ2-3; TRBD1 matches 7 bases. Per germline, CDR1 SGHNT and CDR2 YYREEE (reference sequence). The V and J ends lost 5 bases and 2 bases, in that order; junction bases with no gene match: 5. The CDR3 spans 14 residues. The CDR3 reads CASRRTGVTDTQYF. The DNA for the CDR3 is TGTGCCAGCAGACGGACAGGAGTCACAGATACGCAGTATTTT.

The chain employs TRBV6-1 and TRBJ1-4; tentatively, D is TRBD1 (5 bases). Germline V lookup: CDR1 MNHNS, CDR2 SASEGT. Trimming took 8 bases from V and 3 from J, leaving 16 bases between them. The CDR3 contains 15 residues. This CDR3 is CASHLAGVPNEKLFF. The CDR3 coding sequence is TGTGCCAGCCATTTAGCGGGGGTTCCTAATGAAAAACTGTTTTTT.